The TCR beta chain described here comes from a study of blood T cell repertoires in COVID-19. This clone was seen only once. Some clones are missing from TCRdb's copy, which holds only in-frame ones; the method was immunoSEQ multiplex PCR. The sample carries under 100,000 clones, about 89% recorded once. The germline V gene encodes CDR1 MDHEN and CDR2 SYDVKM. Trimming left V 6 bases short and J 6 bases short, with 18 bases between. The CDR3 sequence is 15 residues long. This clonotype originated in a woman aged 70-85 years with acute or convalescent COVID-19. Specimen: peripheral blood. The V gene is TRBV28, the J gene TRBJ1-5, with D tentatively TRBD1 (5 bases). The CDR3 nucleotides read TGTGCCAGCAGCCCCTGGGGGGGTGGTGGTCAGCCCCAGCATTTT. Amino acid sequence: CASSPWGGGGQPQHF. Full variable domain (missing parts from reference TRBV28 and TRBJ1-5): DVKVTQSSRYLVKRTGEKVFLECVQDMDHENMFWYRQDPGLGLRLIYFSYDVKMKEKGDIPEGYSVSREKKERFSLILESASTNQTSMYLCASSPWGGGGQPQHFGDGTRLSIL.